Detailed here is one TCR beta chain. Its specificity is unknown. The sample is drawn from a study of post-analysis software for immune sequencing data. Study-level background: Secondary progressive, relapsing-remitting and progressive-relapsing multiple sclerosis were among the included disease courses. Study results and limitations: The study found significantly lower normalized Chao1 diversity in multiple sclerosis patients than in controls. Samples made in the same batch grouped tightly together by F measure.

Prepared TCR beta cDNA libraries contained unique molecular identifiers. Each batch of about 0.9 to 10 million T cells produced some 500,000 cDNA molecules. One entry per CDR3 protein results from TCRdb running MiXCR on the PCR reads. Of more than 350,000 distinct CDR3 sequences detected, 35% to 45% appear once; the ten largest clones hold around 8%. This receptor was obtained from a girl aged 2 to 9 with multiple sclerosis. Source material: blood.

The CDR3 region is CSVEEGFTVVHEQYF. In DNA, the CDR3 is TGCAGCGTTGAAGAAGGGTTTACGGTCGTCCACGAGCAGTACTTC. The J gene is TRBJ2-7, the V gene TRBV29-1; D call uncertain. Germline loops: CDR1 SQVTM, CDR2 ANQGSEA. This CDR3 spans 15 amino acids. Trimming removed 0 bases at V and 5 bases at J, with 17 bases between.